The following is a T cell receptor (beta chain) sequence with its context. This clonotype was picked up many times. The antigen it recognizes is unknown. No clone much larger than this one lies a single base away; base qualities are absent. This entry comes from a study of T cells in Graves' hyperthyroidism and ophthalmopathy (dated by TCRdb to 2018 to 2020). With respect to the entire study: Peripheral blood samples were taken at initial diagnosis, before any treatment was given. TCR V-J signatures able to tell the groups apart were searched for in a discovery cohort of 95 or so patients, of whom 43 had Graves' ophthalmopathy and roughly 58 had stable Graves' hyperthyroidism. Prospective prediction of ophthalmopathy was tested in an independent validation cohort consisting of roughly 20 hyperthyroidism patients and some 17 patients who later progressed to ophthalmopathy. The 100 discovery patients were divided at random into training and test sets in a 7:3 ratio. The study also compared thyroid tissue and blood T-cell repertoires from a handful of Graves' hyperthyroidism patients. After blood sampling, hyperthyroidism patients were treated with methimazole at a starting dose of 30 mg daily, and ophthalmopathy patients were treated with high-dose intravenous methylprednisolone. The paper describes TCR Vbeta CDR3 sequencing of 135 peripheral blood samples, made up of under 50 ophthalmopathy patients, roughly 80 hyperthyroidism patients and some 17 progressor patients.

The paper's findings and limits, for the study overall: No statistical method was used to set the sample size in advance, and investigators knew the group allocation. In validation, progression to ophthalmopathy was predicted by the model with 65% to 71% sensitivity and approximately 78% specificity, a median of around 5.9 months before onset. Most expanded thyroid clonotypes (frequency above 0.001) were also detected in blood, a finding suggesting that blood repertoires may reflect thyroid immune responses. In cross-validation, a model built on a 13 V-J signature told ophthalmopathy apart from stable hyperthyroidism with over 85% sensitivity and around 81% specificity, and in testing the same model reached 80%/75%.

Counted from cysteine to phenylalanine, this CDR3 has 13 amino acids. Only the CDR3 DNA stays, 39 bases, in frame from base 1. V drops 6 bases and J drops 10 bases, leaving 16 bases in between. Ophthalmopathy patients had moderately to severely active disease, Clinical Activity Score of at least 3, NOSPECS grade of at least 4, and duration under 3 months. Exclusion was applied to patients with uncontrolled infections, other autoimmune diseases, pregnancy or lactation. Clinical symptoms, serum thyroxine and TRAb, thyroid ultrasound, and orbital computed tomography formed the basis for the diagnoses. PBMCs were isolated from about 9.2 ml of fresh peripheral blood by Ficoll-Paque density gradient centrifugation. Total RNA was extracted with Trizol reagent, and quality was checked on an Agilent 2100 Bioanalyzer. Amplification of TCR beta CDR3 regions was carried out from RNA transcripts. A first-round RT-PCR of the TCR CDR3 used the HTBI primer set with the Qiagen OneStep RT-PCR kit. A second multiplex PCR round built the libraries, followed by size selection and purification. Sequencing of the libraries was done on an Illumina HiSeq2000 using paired-end 100 bp reads. Per the authors' processing: SOAPnuke was used to process the raw data, with reads discarded if the reads contained adapters or uncalled bases, had a mean Phred below 15, or lacked an exact constant-primer or identifier match. High-quality paired reads were merged with COPE v1.2.5, and unique nucleotide sequences were defined as clonotypes. MiTCR v1.1 was used to align the clonotypes against IMGT TRBV, TRBD and TRBJ reference segments. Only V-J combinations with frequency above 0.0001, covering approximately 99% of repertoires, were analysed. A TCS score was defined as the ratio of F50 (clonal expansion) to E x V (chaos), with BLOSUM62-based TCRdist applied between CDR3 peptides within each V-J. Welch's t-statistics and random forest reduced 500 to 550 V-J features to 10 to 15, which were used in a naive Bayes classifier (R e1071). TCRdb passed the public sequencing reads through fastp at Q25 and MiXCR, retaining productive beta sequences. Entries that share a CDR3 protein sequence are merged under the most common genes and DNA. These V and J calls originate from TCRdb's pipeline instead of the authors' own analysis. The sample has more than 500,000 distinct CDR3 sequences on record, about 16% of them singletons. Jointly, the top ten make up approximately 30% of the sample.

Source material: blood. This receptor was obtained from a woman in her 30s with Graves' ophthalmopathy. The rearranged segments are TRBV12-3 or TRBV12-4 and TRBJ2-1; 7 matching bases give a weak D call of TRBD1. The CDR3 region: CASSWSGGNEQFF. The nucleotide sequence reads TGTGCCAGCAGCTGGTCAGGGGGGAACGAGCAGTTCTTC.